These 18 T cell receptor beta chains came from one sample sequenced in a study of beta chain features in type 1 diabetes (dated by TCRdb to 2016 to 2019). The method was the immunoSEQ multiplex PCR assay. The entire amount of isolated RNA was reverse transcribed using the High Capacity cDNA Reverse Transcription Kit, so the sequenced TCRB transcripts were expressed ones. Drawn from immuneACCESS, this table holds only the in-frame rearrangements with V and J called that TCRdb kept. Clones are partly lost; checked studies trace under half to an unresolved V gene and leave the rest unexplained. This sample has hundreds of thousands of clones in its table, and 14% of those were observed once. Jointly, the top ten make up 6.7% of the sample. The sample consisted of central memory CD4+ T cells from blood. The origin of the receptors is a young man in good health.

This clone was detected only a few times. The V and J genes are TRBV7-2 and TRBJ2-3, with unresolved D. Germline-derived CDR1 and CDR2 are SGHTA and FQGNSA. This CDR3 spans 12 amino acids. V lost 5 bases and J lost 6, with 9 bases in between. CDR3 loop: CASSPDHDTQYF. DNA of the CDR3: TGTGCCAGCAGCCCAGACCACGATACGCAGTATTTT.

V and J are TRBV5-4 and TRBJ1-2; D remains unclear. The CDR3 contains 11 residues. Germline V gives CDR1 SGHNT, CDR2 YYREEE (reference sequence). Trimming pared 5 bases from V and 6 bases from J, leaving 8 bases between. The CDR3 DNA sequence: TGTGCCAGCAGAGGAGGCGATGGCTACACCTTC. It is translated as CASRGGDGYTF.

This clone was detected only a few times. The junction departs from the called germline gene at one end, perhaps through a read error. The gene calls are TRBV6-5 and TRBJ2-3; TRBD2 might be the D (5 bases). CDR3 length: 12 amino acids. Germline CDR1 and CDR2: MNHEY and SVGAGI. This chain's CDR3 is CAISREGDTQYF. CDR3 nucleotides: TGTGCCATCAGTCGGGAAGGAGATACGCAGTATTTT.

The J gene is TRBJ1-2, the V gene TRBV11-3, with a weak D call TRBD1 (6 bases). CDR3 length: 13 residues. V lost 3 bases, J lost 8 bases, and 13 bases lay in between. Germline V gene data show CDR1 as SGHNT and CDR2 as YENEEA. CDR3 DNA: TGTGCCAGCAGCTTGACAGGTCTTGGCGGCTACACCTTC. This gives the protein CASSLTGLGGYTF.

This clone came up a few times. This CDR3 is CASSQQGGTEAFF. The DNA for the CDR3 is TGTGCCAGCAGCCAACAGGGAGGGACTGAAGCTTTCTTT. The chain recombines TRBV2 with TRBJ1-1, with D perhaps TRBD1 (6 bases). Germline V gene data show CDR1 as SNHLY and CDR2 as FYNNEI. V was pared by 6 bases and J by 5 bases, with 13 bases between. This CDR3 region has 13 residues.

This clone occurred many times. The J gene is TRBJ2-1, the V gene TRBV5-4; 7 bases fit TRBD2. The CDR3 contains 16 residues. Germline V gene sequence: CDR1 SGHNT, CDR2 YYREEE (reference sequence). After removal of 0 bases from V and 0 bases from J, the junction contained 3 bases not matched to a gene. CDR3 in amino acids: CASSLGGGSSYNEQFF. The CDR3 bases are TGTGCCAGCAGCTTGGGGGGCGGGAGCTCCTACAATGAGCAGTTCTTC.

This clone was observed a few times. This rearrangement joins TRBV9 to TRBJ2-2; D possibly corresponds to TRBD2 (6 bases). The length of the CDR3 is 14 residues. Trimming pared 0 bases from V and 6 bases from J, leaving 9 bases between. Germline V gives CDR1 SGDLS, CDR2 YYNGEE. CDR3 in amino acids: CASSVVAGPGELFF. The CDR3 nucleotides read TGTGCCAGCAGCGTAGTGGCGGGACCCGGGGAGCTGTTTTTT.

This clone was observed a handful of times. The sample holds other DNA sequences that translate to the same CDR3. The chain combines TRBV5-1 with TRBJ2-1; perhaps TRBD2 as D (6 bases). Germline V lookup: CDR1 SGHRS, CDR2 YFSETQ. The CDR3 is 13 amino acids. V shed 0 bases and J shed 10 bases, with 11 bases lying between them. This CDR3 reads CASSLAGAGEQFF. The CDR3 DNA is TGCGCCAGCAGCTTGGCCGGGGCGGGGGAGCAGTTCTTC.

V is TRBV21-1 and J is TRBJ2-6. TRBV21-1 is marked as a pseudogene. This CDR3 region has 15 residues. The CDR3 nucleotides read TGTGCCAGCAGCAAAGAGATGTCTGGGGCCAACGTCCTGACTTTC. Its protein is CASSKEMSGANVLTF.

The J gene is TRBJ2-1, the V gene TRBV7-2, with TRBD2 matching 9 bases. J lost 6 bases, V lost 2 bases, and 5 bases had no gene match. CDR3 size: 15 residues. The germline gives CDR1 SGHTA, CDR2 FQGNSA. In DNA, the CDR3 is TGTGCCAGCAGCTTAAGAACTAGCGGGCCCAATGAGCAGTTCTTC. Translating gives CASSLRTSGPNEQFF. Variable domain in full (rest from reference TRBV7-2 and TRBJ2-1): GAGVSQSPSNKVTEKGKDVELRCDPISGHTALYWYRQSLGQGLEFLIYFQGNSAPDKSGLPSDRFSAERTGGSVSTLTIQRTQQEDSAVYLCASSLRTSGPNEQFFGPGTRLTVL.

The rearrangement joins TRBV30 to TRBJ2-1, with 12 bases fitting TRBD2. This CDR3 region has 15 residues. The trim removed 8 bases at V and 8 bases at J, leaving 13 bases unmatched. Germline CDR1 reads GTSNPN; CDR2 reads SVGIG (reference sequence). DNA for the CDR3: TGTGCCGGACTAGCGGGAAAAAAGGTGGGCGATGAGCAGTTCTTC. Translated, it gives CAGLAGKKVGDEQFF. Complete variable domain (other parts from reference TRBV30 and TRBJ2-1): SQTIHQWPATLVQPVGSPLSLECTVEGTSNPNLYWYRQAAGRGLQLLFYSVGIGQISSEVPQNLSASRPQDRQFILSSKKLLLSDSGFYLCAGLAGKKVGDEQFFGPGTRLTVL.

This clone was seen a handful of times. The chain is built from TRBV9 and TRBJ2-2, with 7 bases matching TRBD1. The CDR3 spans 16 residues. The V and J ends lost 4 bases and 0 bases, in that order; junction bases with no gene match: 6. The germline gives CDR1 SGDLS, CDR2 YYNGEE. CDR3 loop: CASSLTGAPNTGELFF. The CDR3 DNA reads TGTGCCAGCAGCTTAACAGGGGCCCCGAACACCGGGGAGCTGTTTTTT.

This rearrangement joins TRBV5-1 to TRBJ2-1; 11 bases line up with TRBD2. The CDR3 is 16 amino acids. V dropped 4 bases and J dropped 7; count of bases not matched to a gene: 10. Germline V gene lookup returns CDR1 SGHRS and CDR2 YFSETQ. CDR3 in amino acids: CASSPQTSGSPNEQFF. As DNA, the CDR3 is TGCGCCAGCAGCCCGCAAACTAGCGGGAGTCCAAATGAGCAGTTCTTC.

The J gene is TRBJ2-7, the V gene TRBV7-7, with 7 bases matching TRBD1. CDR1 is SSHAT and CDR2 is FNYEAQ in the germline V gene (reference sequence). V lost 5 bases to trimming and J lost 5 bases; unmatched junction nucleotides: 12. The CDR3 spans 15 residues. CDR3 region: CASSPDRVGGHEQYF. Here the CDR3 DNA reads TGTGCCAGCAGCCCCGACAGGGTTGGAGGACACGAGCAGTACTTC.

This clone was seen only a few times. The chain couples TRBV30 to TRBJ2-2; D not resolved. This CDR3 has 13 amino acids. V was clipped by 0 bases and J by 5 bases, with 7 bases between them. Germline-derived CDR1 and CDR2 are GTSNPN and SVGIG (reference sequence). This CDR3 is CAWSVRLTGELFF. In DNA, the CDR3 is TGTGCCTGGAGTGTTCGCTTGACCGGGGAGCTGTTTTTT.

The V call is TRBV5-5, the J call TRBJ2-2, with TRBD2 matching 7 bases. The CDR3 has 16 residues. The junction had 9 bases not matched to a gene; V was cut back by 0 bases and J by 7 bases. Per the germline V gene, CDR1 is SGHKS and CDR2 is YYEKEE (reference sequence). Written as DNA, the CDR3 is TGTGCCAGCAGCTTGGCTAGGGGAGGGCCGAGCGGGGAGCTGTTTTTT. This codes for CASSLARGGPSGELFF.

This clone was seen only a few times. V is TRBV6-4 and J is TRBJ2-2; no reliable D call. Germline-derived CDR1 and CDR2 are MRHNA and SNTAGT. The V end lost 4 bases, the J end lost 3 bases, and 3 bases lay between the germline ends. This CDR3 comprises 12 residues. CDR3 coding DNA: TGTGCCAGCAGTGGGGACACCGGGGAGCTGTTTTTT. Amino acids: CASSGDTGELFF.

V and J are TRBV6-6 and TRBJ1-6; D remains ambiguous. The CDR3 consists of 14 residues. V was trimmed by 6 bases and J by 7 bases, leaving 13 bases between them. Germline-derived CDR1 and CDR2 are MNHNY and SVGAGI (reference sequence). The CDR3: CASSKRADNSPLHF. As DNA, the CDR3 is TGTGCCAGCAGCAAACGAGCTGACAATTCACCCCTCCACTTT.